The clone carrying this T cell receptor (beta chain) was counted between two and nine times. Its antigen is not identified. These data originate in a study of a mutant IDH1 vaccine in newly diagnosed glioma. Trimming removed 3 bases from V and 7 bases from J; junction bases left unmatched: 9. CDR3 length: 15 amino acids. Germline CDR1 is SGHTS and CDR2 is YDEGEE. This table comes from immunoSEQ multiplex PCR, and its TCRdb copy is limited to in-frame clones, with some not included. The repertoire consists of 110,000 or so clones, with roughly 90% occurring once and the leading ten covering around 0.61%. The time point is: week 11, during vaccination. Vaccine doses each comprised 300 ug of mutant IDH1 20-mer peptide, with topical imiquimod.

Here the sequenced sample was PBMCs, taken from a glioma patient whose treatment included an IDH1 peptide vaccine. This TCR was recovered from a woman in her forties or fifties with glioma. V gene TRBV5-8 combines with J gene TRBJ1-4; 7 bases are shared with TRBD1. CDR3 nucleotide sequence: TGTGCCAGCAGCTGGGGACAGTCCCCTCCTGAAAAACTGTTTTTT. Translation: CASSWGQSPPEKLFF.